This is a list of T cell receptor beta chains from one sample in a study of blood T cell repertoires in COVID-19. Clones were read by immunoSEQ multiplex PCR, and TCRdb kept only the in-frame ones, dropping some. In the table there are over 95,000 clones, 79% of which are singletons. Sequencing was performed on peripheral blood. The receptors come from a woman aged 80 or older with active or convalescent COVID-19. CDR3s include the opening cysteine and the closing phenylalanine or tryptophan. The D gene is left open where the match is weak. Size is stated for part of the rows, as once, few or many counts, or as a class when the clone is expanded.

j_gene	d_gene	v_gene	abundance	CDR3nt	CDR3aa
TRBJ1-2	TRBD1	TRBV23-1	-	TGCGCCAGCAGTCAAGGGGGACAGGGGCCTTCCTATGGCTACACCTTC	CASSQGGQGPSYGYTF
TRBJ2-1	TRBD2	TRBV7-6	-	TGTGCCAGCAGCTCCCGTAGTAGCGGGGGTGAGCAGTTCTTC	CASSSRSSGGEQFF
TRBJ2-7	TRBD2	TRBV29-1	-	TGCAGCGTTAACTCCGGGAGGGCCTACGAGCAGTACTTC	CSVNSGRAYEQYF
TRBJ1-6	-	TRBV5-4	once	TGTGCCAGCAGCTTGGCAGGGGCAGCGGTGCCCCTCCACTTT	CASSLAGAAVPLHF
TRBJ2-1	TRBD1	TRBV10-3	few	TGTGCCATCAGCCGGACAGGGGGCGAGCTAGCAGTTGGCGATGAGCAGTTCTTC	CAISRTGGELAVGDEQFF
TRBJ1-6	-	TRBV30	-	TGTGCCTGTAGACAGGCTGATTCACCCCTCCACTTT	CACRQADSPLHF
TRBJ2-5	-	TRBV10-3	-	TGTGCCATCAGCAACCAAGAGACCCAGTACTTC	CAISNQETQYF
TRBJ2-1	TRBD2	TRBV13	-	TGTGCCAGCAGCAAGCGGGAGCTCTCCTACAATGAGCAGTTCTTC	CASSKRELSYNEQFF
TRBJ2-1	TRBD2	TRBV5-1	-	TGCGCCAGCAGCTTGGGGACTAGCATCGATGAGCAGTTCTTC	CASSLGTSIDEQFF
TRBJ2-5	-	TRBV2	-	TGTGCCAGCAGGAGACGAGGGAGTGGGCGAGAGACCCAGTACTTC	CASRRRGSGRETQYF
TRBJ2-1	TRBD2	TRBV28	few	TGTGCCAGCAGTCGACTAGCGGGAACGGGCAATGAGCAGTTCTTC	CASSRLAGTGNEQFF
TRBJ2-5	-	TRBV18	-	TGTGCCAGCTCACCACCTTTCCAGGAAGAGACCCAGTACTTC	CASSPPFQEETQYF
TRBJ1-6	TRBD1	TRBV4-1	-	TGCGCCAGCAGCCAAGCCCCGACAGGGACAGGCTCACCCCTCCACTTT	CASSQAPTGTGSPLHF
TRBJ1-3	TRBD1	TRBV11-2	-	TGTGCCAGCAGCCCCGGGACAGGGGGCGGAAACACCATATATTTT	CASSPGTGGGNTIYF
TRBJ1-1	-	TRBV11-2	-	TGTGCCAGCAGCCCCCTTCTTAAGAACACTGAAGCTTTCTTT	CASSPLLKNTEAFF
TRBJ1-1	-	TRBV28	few	TGTGCCAGCAGACCCCTTCGGGGGGGGAACACTGAAGCTTTCTTT	CASRPLRGGNTEAFF
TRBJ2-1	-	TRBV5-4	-	TGTGCCAGCAGCTTGGAGGGAGTCCGAGCGTACAATGAGCAGTTCTTC	CASSLEGVRAYNEQFF
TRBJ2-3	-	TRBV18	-	TGTGCCAGCTCCCCCATCAGCACAGATACGCAGTATTTT	CASSPISTDTQYF
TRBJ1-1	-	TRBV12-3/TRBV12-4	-	TGTGCCAACCGTAGATCAGGGGACACTGAAGCTTTCTTT	CANRRSGDTEAFF
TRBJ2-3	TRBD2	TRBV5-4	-	TGTGCCAGCAGCTCAGGGACTAGCGGGAGAGGTACAGATACGCAGTATTTT	CASSSGTSGRGTDTQYF
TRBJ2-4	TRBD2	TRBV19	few	TGTGCCAGTAGCACGACTAGCTTGGCCAAAAACATTCAGTACTTC	CASSTTSLAKNIQYF
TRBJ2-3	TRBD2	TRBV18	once	TGTGCCAGCTCACCACTAGCGGGAGCTAGCACAGATACGCAGTATTTT	CASSPLAGASTDTQYF
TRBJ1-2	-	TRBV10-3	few	TGTGCCATCAGTGACAGGCCTTATGGCTACACCTTC	CAISDRPYGYTF
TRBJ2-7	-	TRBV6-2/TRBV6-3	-	TGTGCCAGCAGCTCAGGGTATCGGGTCCCTTACGAGCAGTACTTC	CASSSGYRVPYEQYF
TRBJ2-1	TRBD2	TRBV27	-	TGTGCCAGCAGGTCGAGCGGGAGAACCGAGCAGTTCTTC	CASRSSGRTEQFF
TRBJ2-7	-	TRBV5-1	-	TGCGCCAGCAGCTTGCTAGAAGGGGGTATAGGCGAGCAGTACTTC	CASSLLEGGIGEQYF
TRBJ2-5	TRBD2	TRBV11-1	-	TGTGCCAGCAGCGGGACTAGCGAAGAAGAGACCCAGTACTTC	CASSGTSEEETQYF
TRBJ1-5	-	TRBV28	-	TGTGCCAGCAGCCTCGGCGCGGGTCCCCCCCTTTATCAGCCCCAGCATTTT	CASSLGAGPPLYQPQHF
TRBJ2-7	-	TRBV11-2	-	TGTGCCAGCAGCTTAGGAAGACACCCCTCCTACGAGCAGTACTTC	CASSLGRHPSYEQYF
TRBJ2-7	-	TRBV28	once	TGTGCCAGCAGCAACCCTGACAGAATCTCCTACGAGCAGTACTTC	CASSNPDRISYEQYF
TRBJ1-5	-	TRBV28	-	TGTGCCAGCAGTTCTGACCCACAGGGATTGGGGCCCCAGCATTTT	CASSSDPQGLGPQHF
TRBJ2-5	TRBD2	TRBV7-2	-	TGTGCCAGCAGCGCCTCCATGCTAGCGGGAGGGCAAGAGACCCAGTACTTC	CASSASMLAGGQETQYF
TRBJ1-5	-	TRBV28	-	TGTGCCAGCAGTCCACCACAGGGAAATAGGCAGCCCCAGCATTTT	CASSPPQGNRQPQHF
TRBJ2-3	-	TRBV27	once	TGTGCCAGCAGTTCACGGACAACCGTGAGGACAGATACGCAGTATTTT	CASSSRTTVRTDTQYF
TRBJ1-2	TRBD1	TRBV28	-	TGTGCCAGCACTCTAGGACAGGGAGGGAGTGGCTACACCTTC	CASTLGQGGSGYTF
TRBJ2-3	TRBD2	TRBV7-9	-	TGTGCCAGCAGCACAACTAGCGGGAGCGTCACAGATACGCAGTATTTT	CASSTTSGSVTDTQYF
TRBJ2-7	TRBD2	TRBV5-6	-	TGTGCCAGCAGCTTTAGCCTAGCGGGAGTCCTTTACGAGCAGTACTTC	CASSFSLAGVLYEQYF
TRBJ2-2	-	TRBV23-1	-	TGCGCCAGCAGTCAAGGCCCCCACGGGAGGAACACCGGGGAGCTGTTTTTT	CASSQGPHGRNTGELFF
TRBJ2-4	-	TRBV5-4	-	TGTGCCAGCACCCCAGGAGGTGGTGGCATTCAGTACTTC	CASTPGGGGIQYF
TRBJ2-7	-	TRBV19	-	TGTGCCAGTAGTATAGGGCACAGCAGCGAGCAGTACTTC	CASSIGHSSEQYF
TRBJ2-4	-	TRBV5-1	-	TGTGCCAGCAGCTTGGACACAGGGAACATTCAGTACTTC	CASSLDTGNIQYF
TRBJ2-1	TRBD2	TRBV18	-	TGTGCCAGCGATACTAGCGGGGGTTACAATGAGCAGTTCTTC	CASDTSGGYNEQFF
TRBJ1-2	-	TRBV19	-	TGTGCCAGTAGTATTTTCGTGACGGCAGGGAAGCCCAACTATGGCTACACCTTC	CASSIFVTAGKPNYGYTF
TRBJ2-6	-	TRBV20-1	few	TGCAGTGCTAGTCCGACTTCGGGGGCCAACGTCCTGACTTTC	CSASPTSGANVLTF
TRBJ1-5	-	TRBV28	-	TGTGCCAGCAGTTTGGGCGGGGTCGGGAAGTTCAATCAGCCCCAGCATTTT	CASSLGGVGKFNQPQHF
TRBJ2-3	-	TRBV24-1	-	TGTGCCACCAGTGCAGGGGCCACAGATACGCAGTATTTT	CATSAGATDTQYF
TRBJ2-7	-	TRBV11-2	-	TGTGCCAGCAGCTTAAGCGGGCCCTACGAGCAGTACTTC	CASSLSGPYEQYF
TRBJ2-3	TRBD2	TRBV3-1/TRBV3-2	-	TGTGCCAGCAGCCAATTGGGGCTAGCGGGAGAGGGGGGCTACACAGATACGCAGTATTTT	CASSQLGLAGEGGYTDTQYF
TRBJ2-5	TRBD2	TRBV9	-	TGTGCCAGCAGCGCAGGGACTAGTAAAACAGAGACCCAGTACTTC	CASSAGTSKTETQYF
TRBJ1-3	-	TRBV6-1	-	TGTGCCAGCAGTGAAGAGGGGTGGGGGCAAACAGGAAACACCATATATTTT	CASSEEGWGQTGNTIYF
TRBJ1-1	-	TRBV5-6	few	TGTGCCAGCAGCTTGATAGAAAATGAAGCTTTCTTT	CASSLIENEAFF
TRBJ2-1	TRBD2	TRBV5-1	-	TGCGCCAGCAGCTTGGCCGGGGGGGACCTATACAATGAGCAGTTCTTC	CASSLAGGDLYNEQFF
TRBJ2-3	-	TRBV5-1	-	TGCGCCAGCAGCTTGGAAGTAGCGGGCACAGATACGCAGTATTTT	CASSLEVAGTDTQYF
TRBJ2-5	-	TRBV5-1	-	TGCGCCAGCAGCGGAGGACACGGACAGAAAGAGACCCAGTACTTC	CASSGGHGQKETQYF
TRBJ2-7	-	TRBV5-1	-	TGCGCCAGCAGCTTGATCCAGGGGGGAACGGTTAACGAGCAGTACTTC	CASSLIQGGTVNEQYF
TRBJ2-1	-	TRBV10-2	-	TGCGCCAGCATTAATCGATCCGGCTCCTACAATGAGCAGTTCTTC	CASINRSGSYNEQFF
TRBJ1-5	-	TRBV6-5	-	TGTGCCAGCAACCAGATTAGCAATCAGCCCCAGCATTTT	CASNQISNQPQHF
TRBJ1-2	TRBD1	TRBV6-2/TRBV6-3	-	TGTGCCAGCAGTTCCGTGGACAGGGATGGCTACACCTTC	CASSSVDRDGYTF
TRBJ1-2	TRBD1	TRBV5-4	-	TGTGCCAGCAGCCCAACAGGGGGCGCGGACTATGGCTACACCTTC	CASSPTGGADYGYTF
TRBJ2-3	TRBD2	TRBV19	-	TGTGCCAGTAGTAATAGCGGGTTCGCCACAGATACGCAGTATTTT	CASSNSGFATDTQYF